This T cell receptor (beta chain) was captured by sequencing in a study of CD4 T cells in relation to SARS-CoV-2 and coronaviruses. This clone rates as medium-sized. Antigen: not known. The V end was cut by 5 bases, the J end by 5 bases, with 18 bases between. Germline CDR1 is MNHEY and CDR2 is SVGAGI. The CDR3 spans 15 residues. The unexposed donors gave CD4+ T cells in about 2011-2018, prior to COVID-19. Isolation of CD4+ T cells took place after around 11 days in culture. Sequencing was performed with immunoSEQ multiplex PCR; in TCRdb, only in-frame clones are kept and a portion is missing. The top ten clones hold less than 20% of a sample with approximately 20,000 clones, 60% to 80% of them seen once.

The source is a human donor in good health. The chain joins TRBV6-5 to TRBJ2-5; D might be TRBD2 (6 bases). Sequenced: CD4+ T cells from PBMCs, cultured in vitro. The CDR3 sequence: CASSLGRGDTETQYF. Written as DNA, the CDR3 is TGTGCCAGCAGTCTCGGGCGGGGTGATACTGAGACCCAGTACTTC.